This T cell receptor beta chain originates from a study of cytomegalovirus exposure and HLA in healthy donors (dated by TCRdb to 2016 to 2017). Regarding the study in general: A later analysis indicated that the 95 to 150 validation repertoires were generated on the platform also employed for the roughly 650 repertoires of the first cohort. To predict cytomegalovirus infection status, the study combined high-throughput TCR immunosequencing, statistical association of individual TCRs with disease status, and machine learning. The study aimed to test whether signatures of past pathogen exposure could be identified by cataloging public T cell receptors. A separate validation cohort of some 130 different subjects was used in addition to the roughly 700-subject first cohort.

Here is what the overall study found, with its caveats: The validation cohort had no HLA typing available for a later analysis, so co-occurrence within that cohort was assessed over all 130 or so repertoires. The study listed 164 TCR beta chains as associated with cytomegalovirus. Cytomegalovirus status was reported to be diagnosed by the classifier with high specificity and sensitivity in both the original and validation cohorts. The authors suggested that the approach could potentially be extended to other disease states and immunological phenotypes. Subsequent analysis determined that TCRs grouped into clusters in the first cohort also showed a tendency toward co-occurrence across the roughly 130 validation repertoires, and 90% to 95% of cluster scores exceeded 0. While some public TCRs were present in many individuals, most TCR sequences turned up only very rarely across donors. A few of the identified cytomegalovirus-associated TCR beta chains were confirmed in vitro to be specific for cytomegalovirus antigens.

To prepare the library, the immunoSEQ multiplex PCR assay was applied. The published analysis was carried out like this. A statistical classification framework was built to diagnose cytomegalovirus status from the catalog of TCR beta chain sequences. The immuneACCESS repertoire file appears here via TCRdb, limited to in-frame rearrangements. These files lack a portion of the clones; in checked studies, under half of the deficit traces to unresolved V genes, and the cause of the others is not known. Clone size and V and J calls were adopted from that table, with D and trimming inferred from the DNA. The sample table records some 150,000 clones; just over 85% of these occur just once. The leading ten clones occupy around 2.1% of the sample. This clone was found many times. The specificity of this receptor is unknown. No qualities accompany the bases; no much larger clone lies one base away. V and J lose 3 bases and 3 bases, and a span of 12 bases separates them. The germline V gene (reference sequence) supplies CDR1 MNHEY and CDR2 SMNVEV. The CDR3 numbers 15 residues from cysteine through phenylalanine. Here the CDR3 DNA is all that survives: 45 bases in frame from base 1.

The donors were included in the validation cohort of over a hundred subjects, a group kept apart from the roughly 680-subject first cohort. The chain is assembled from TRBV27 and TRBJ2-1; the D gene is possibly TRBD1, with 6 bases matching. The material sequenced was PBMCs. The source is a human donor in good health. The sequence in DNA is TGTGCCAGCAGTTTGTTAAAGGGGGACTACAATGAGCAGTTCTTC. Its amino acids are CASSLLKGDYNEQFF.